Listed below are T cell receptor beta chains from one sample, sequenced in a study of blood T cell repertoires in COVID-19. The assay was immunoSEQ multiplex PCR, and TCRdb's table has in-frame clones only and misses some. The top ten hold approximately 1.3% of the sample, which has about 60,000 clones, 85% to 90% seen once. Sequences were obtained from peripheral blood. These receptors all stem from a man aged 60 to 69 with acute or convalescent COVID-19. CDR3s include the opening cysteine and the closing phenylalanine or tryptophan. The order of the fields is J gene, clone size, V gene, D gene, CDR3 DNA, CDR3 protein. A D gene is named only where the DNA matches it firmly. Clone size is shown for a subset of rows, as once, few, many or a class of expanded clone.

j_call: TRBJ1-1; clone_size: .; v_call: TRBV18; d_call: .; cdr3_nt: TGTGCCAGCTCACCATCCCAGAACACTGAAGCTTTCTTT; cdr3_aa: CASSPSQNTEAFF
j_call: TRBJ1-1; clone_size: once; v_call: TRBV28; d_call: TRBD1; cdr3_nt: TGTGCCAGCAGTTCACAAGGACAGGGGAGAGCTTTCTTT; cdr3_aa: CASSSQGQGRAFF
j_call: TRBJ1-3; clone_size: .; v_call: TRBV19; d_call: .; cdr3_nt: TGTGCCAGTAGTCAAACGACAGTTTCTGGAAACACCATATATTTT; cdr3_aa: CASSQTTVSGNTIYF
j_call: TRBJ1-4; clone_size: .; v_call: TRBV30; d_call: .; cdr3_nt: TGTGCCTGGAGTAATTCGGGGGCAACTAATGAAAAACTGTTTTTT; cdr3_aa: CAWSNSGATNEKLFF
j_call: TRBJ1-1; clone_size: .; v_call: TRBV9; d_call: TRBD1; cdr3_nt: TGTGCCAGCAGCCCGGAACAGGGGGCGTATACTGAAGCTTTCTTT; cdr3_aa: CASSPEQGAYTEAFF
j_call: TRBJ1-3; clone_size: .; v_call: TRBV28; d_call: .; cdr3_nt: TGTGCCAGCAGTTTGGCCTCAGGGGAAGGAAACACCATATATTTT; cdr3_aa: CASSLASGEGNTIYF
j_call: TRBJ1-4; clone_size: .; v_call: TRBV28; d_call: TRBD1; cdr3_nt: TGTGCCAGCAGTTTTTCCTTACAGGGGGTATGGAATGAAAAACTGTTTTTT; cdr3_aa: CASSFSLQGVWNEKLFF
j_call: TRBJ1-6; clone_size: .; v_call: TRBV10-3; d_call: TRBD1; cdr3_nt: TGTGCCATCAGTGAGCCCGCGGGACAGGGCAATTCACCCCTCCACTTT; cdr3_aa: CAISEPAGQGNSPLHF
j_call: TRBJ2-1; clone_size: once; v_call: TRBV6-6; d_call: TRBD2; cdr3_nt: TGTGCCAGCAGTCGCGCCGGCGGTAGCGGGCTACACAATGAGCAGTTCTTC; cdr3_aa: CASSRAGGSGLHNEQFF
j_call: TRBJ1-4; clone_size: .; v_call: TRBV24-1; d_call: .; cdr3_nt: TGTGCCACCAGTCGGGGGAGTGAAAAACTGTTTTTT; cdr3_aa: CATSRGSEKLFF
j_call: TRBJ2-1; clone_size: .; v_call: TRBV5-1; d_call: .; cdr3_nt: TGCGCCAGCAGCTTGGACATCTACAATGAGCAGTTCTTC; cdr3_aa: CASSLDIYNEQFF
j_call: TRBJ2-2; clone_size: .; v_call: TRBV18; d_call: .; cdr3_nt: TGTGCCAGCTCACCCGTTTCCACCGGGGAGCTGTTTTTT; cdr3_aa: CASSPVSTGELFF
j_call: TRBJ1-5; clone_size: .; v_call: TRBV19; d_call: .; cdr3_nt: TGTGCCAGTGCCGGGACAAGCAATCAGCCCCAGCATTTT; cdr3_aa: CASAGTSNQPQHF
j_call: TRBJ2-3; clone_size: .; v_call: TRBV9; d_call: .; cdr3_nt: TGTGCCAGCAGCCCCGCAGGGTCGGTCAGTGATACGCAGTATTTT; cdr3_aa: CASSPAGSVSDTQYF
j_call: TRBJ2-3; clone_size: .; v_call: TRBV6-6; d_call: .; cdr3_nt: TGTGCCAGTACTACTAGGCCCGTGGGGGATACGCAGTATTTT; cdr3_aa: CASTTRPVGDTQYF
j_call: TRBJ2-7; clone_size: .; v_call: TRBV5-5; d_call: .; cdr3_nt: TGTGCCAGCAGCTTGTCGGGAGTCACCTACGAGCAGTACTTC; cdr3_aa: CASSLSGVTYEQYF
j_call: TRBJ1-5; clone_size: .; v_call: TRBV7-2; d_call: .; cdr3_nt: TGTGCCAGCAGCTTAGAGCGGGGAATCAATCAGCCCCAGCATTTT; cdr3_aa: CASSLERGINQPQHF
j_call: TRBJ2-7; clone_size: .; v_call: TRBV10-3; d_call: TRBD2; cdr3_nt: TGTGCCATCAGCCTCGGCGGGGGCTCCTACGAGCAGTACTTC; cdr3_aa: CAISLGGGSYEQYF
j_call: TRBJ2-5; clone_size: .; v_call: TRBV6-2/TRBV6-3; d_call: .; cdr3_nt: TGTGCCAGCAGTTCCAACAGGGTCTCTCAAGAGACCCAGTACTTC; cdr3_aa: CASSSNRVSQETQYF
j_call: TRBJ1-1; clone_size: .; v_call: TRBV4-2; d_call: .; cdr3_nt: TGTGCCAGCAGCTTCGCGGGACCGCCTTATGAAGCTTTCTTT; cdr3_aa: CASSFAGPPYEAFF
j_call: TRBJ2-3; clone_size: .; v_call: TRBV7-3; d_call: TRBD1; cdr3_nt: TGTGCCAGCAGCCCCGACAGGGGGAAGACAGATACGCAGTATTTT; cdr3_aa: CASSPDRGKTDTQYF
j_call: TRBJ2-1; clone_size: .; v_call: TRBV24-1; d_call: .; cdr3_nt: TGTGCCACCAGTGGATTTGTTTCAGGGGCCAATGAGCAGTTCTTC; cdr3_aa: CATSGFVSGANEQFF
j_call: TRBJ1-4; clone_size: .; v_call: TRBV19; d_call: .; cdr3_nt: TGTGCCAGTGGCCAGGGCAGCGGGGAAAAACTGTTTTTT; cdr3_aa: CASGQGSGEKLFF
j_call: TRBJ2-1; clone_size: .; v_call: TRBV18; d_call: TRBD1; cdr3_nt: TGTGCCAGCTCACCAGGACCGTGGAGGACAGGGGGTTACAATGAGCAGTTCTTC; cdr3_aa: CASSPGPWRTGGYNEQFF
j_call: TRBJ2-2; clone_size: .; v_call: TRBV6-4; d_call: TRBD1; cdr3_nt: TGTGCCAGCAGTGTTGGGGCAGGGGGCAAAAACACCGGGGAGCTGTTTTTT; cdr3_aa: CASSVGAGGKNTGELFF
j_call: TRBJ2-1; clone_size: .; v_call: TRBV6-5; d_call: .; cdr3_nt: TGTGCCAGCAGTTTGAGGCAGAGCTCCTACAATGAGCAGTTCTTC; cdr3_aa: CASSLRQSSYNEQFF
j_call: TRBJ2-5; clone_size: .; v_call: TRBV15; d_call: .; cdr3_nt: TGTGCCACCAGCAGAGGCCGACTTACCCAGGAGACCCAGTACTTC; cdr3_aa: CATSRGRLTQETQYF
j_call: TRBJ1-5; clone_size: few; v_call: TRBV28; d_call: TRBD1; cdr3_nt: TGTGCCAGCAGATCTGACAGGGTTCGCAATCAGCCCCAGCATTTT; cdr3_aa: CASRSDRVRNQPQHF
j_call: TRBJ2-7; clone_size: .; v_call: TRBV9; d_call: TRBD2; cdr3_nt: TGTGCCAGCAGCCGGGGGTCCGGGGGGACCTACGAGCAGTACTTC; cdr3_aa: CASSRGSGGTYEQYF
j_call: TRBJ1-1; clone_size: .; v_call: TRBV5-1; d_call: TRBD1; cdr3_nt: TGCGCCAGCAGCTTGAGGACGGGGACAGCAATGAACACTGAAGCTTTCTTT; cdr3_aa: CASSLRTGTAMNTEAFF
j_call: TRBJ1-2; clone_size: .; v_call: TRBV28; d_call: .; cdr3_nt: TGTGCCAGCACTGGAGGGGCATCGAACTATGGCTACACCTTC; cdr3_aa: CASTGGASNYGYTF
j_call: TRBJ1-5; clone_size: .; v_call: TRBV19; d_call: .; cdr3_nt: TGTGCCAGTAGTATATCGGCTGGGCGCAATCAGCCCCAGCATTTT; cdr3_aa: CASSISAGRNQPQHF
j_call: TRBJ2-4; clone_size: .; v_call: TRBV6-5; d_call: TRBD1; cdr3_nt: TGTGCCAGCAAGGGGGCCAACATTCAGTACTTC; cdr3_aa: CASKGANIQYF
j_call: TRBJ1-1; clone_size: .; v_call: TRBV30; d_call: TRBD1; cdr3_nt: TGTGCCTGGGTGACAGGGCGCGGCACTGAAGCTTTCTTT; cdr3_aa: CAWVTGRGTEAFF
j_call: TRBJ2-3; clone_size: .; v_call: TRBV7-3; d_call: TRBD2; cdr3_nt: TGTGCCAGCAGCTCATGGCAGACCATAGCGGGAGCAGATACGCAGTATTTT; cdr3_aa: CASSSWQTIAGADTQYF
j_call: TRBJ2-5; clone_size: .; v_call: TRBV9; d_call: TRBD2; cdr3_nt: TGTGCCAGCAGCGTCCTGGGAGGGCCTGGGGAGACCCAGTACTTC; cdr3_aa: CASSVLGGPGETQYF
j_call: TRBJ1-6; clone_size: .; v_call: TRBV6-5; d_call: TRBD1; cdr3_nt: TGTGCCAGCCGACAGGGGTCCACCCTCCACTTT; cdr3_aa: CASRQGSTLHF
j_call: TRBJ1-4; clone_size: .; v_call: TRBV15; d_call: TRBD1; cdr3_nt: TGTGCCACCAGCAGAGGGGGGACAGCTAATGAAAAACTGTTTTTT; cdr3_aa: CATSRGGTANEKLFF
j_call: TRBJ2-5; clone_size: .; v_call: TRBV28; d_call: .; cdr3_nt: TGTGCCAGCAGACCTAGCAGGGGCGTCCAAGAGACCCAGTACTTC; cdr3_aa: CASRPSRGVQETQYF
j_call: TRBJ1-1; clone_size: .; v_call: TRBV5-1; d_call: TRBD1; cdr3_nt: TGCGCCAGCAGCCAACCGACAGGGCTCGCCTCTGAAGCTTTCTTT; cdr3_aa: CASSQPTGLASEAFF
j_call: TRBJ2-5; clone_size: .; v_call: TRBV6-5; d_call: TRBD2; cdr3_nt: TGTGCCAGCGGACGGGGGGGAGGGGAGACCCAGTACTTC; cdr3_aa: CASGRGGGETQYF
j_call: TRBJ1-1; clone_size: .; v_call: TRBV6-2/TRBV6-3; d_call: .; cdr3_nt: TGTGCCAGCAGTTACGATGCGGTGAACACTGAAGCTTTCTTT; cdr3_aa: CASSYDAVNTEAFF
j_call: TRBJ2-3; clone_size: .; v_call: TRBV28; d_call: TRBD2; cdr3_nt: TGTGCCAGCAGACGGGGACTAGCGGGAGTCACAGATACGCAGTATTTT; cdr3_aa: CASRRGLAGVTDTQYF
j_call: TRBJ2-7; clone_size: .; v_call: TRBV3-1/TRBV3-2; d_call: TRBD2; cdr3_nt: TGTGCCAGCAGCCAAGATTGGTGGAGCGGGACTAGCGGTTACGAGCAGTACTTC; cdr3_aa: CASSQDWWSGTSGYEQYF
j_call: TRBJ1-5; clone_size: .; v_call: TRBV7-8; d_call: .; cdr3_nt: TGTGCCAGCAGCCGACAGTATAGCAATCAGCCCCAGCATTTT; cdr3_aa: CASSRQYSNQPQHF
j_call: TRBJ2-5; clone_size: once; v_call: TRBV18; d_call: TRBD2; cdr3_nt: TGTGCCAGCTCACCAACGGGGGGAGACGAGACCCAGTACTTC; cdr3_aa: CASSPTGGDETQYF
j_call: TRBJ1-3; clone_size: .; v_call: TRBV5-1; d_call: TRBD1; cdr3_nt: TGCGCCAGCGGTCCCAGGGGGGACGGAAACACCATATATTTT; cdr3_aa: CASGPRGDGNTIYF
j_call: TRBJ2-5; clone_size: .; v_call: TRBV9; d_call: TRBD2; cdr3_nt: TGTGCCAGCAGCGCCGCTAGCGGGATAGAGACCCAGTACTTC; cdr3_aa: CASSAASGIETQYF
j_call: TRBJ1-1; clone_size: .; v_call: TRBV4-3; d_call: .; cdr3_nt: TGCGCCAGCAGCCAAGATTGGGCAGCGAACACTGAAGCTTTCTTT; cdr3_aa: CASSQDWAANTEAFF
j_call: TRBJ2-1; clone_size: .; v_call: TRBV4-2; d_call: .; cdr3_nt: TGTGCCAGCAGCTCGCATGGGGGGTTAAGCTCCTACAATGAGCAGTTCTTC; cdr3_aa: CASSSHGGLSSYNEQFF